In this sample, the clone carrying this T cell receptor beta chain turned up many times. Its antigen is unknown. These data belong to a study of blood T cells in healthy people across ages. Study-wide results and limits: Whereas aged donors had fewer naive CD4+ cells, long-lived donors had more of them and higher diversity. A roughly linear fall in TCR beta diversity per million T cells was seen with increasing age. Diversity estimated from one million T cells was considered an underestimate.

Alongside a J-beta primer mix, a sample-barcoded 5' primer served in a second PCR lasting roughly 7 to 12 cycles. TCRdb passed the 5' RACE reads through MiXCR, listing each CDR3 protein once. The table has 1.5 million to 2 million distinct CDR3 sequences, around 40% seen once. The CDR3 has 15 residues. The ends were cut back, 0 bases at V and 2 bases at J, with 11 bases in the middle. Germline V gene data show CDR1 as SGHDT and CDR2 as YYEEEE. The TCR comes from a human donor in good health. The sequenced material came from blood. The rearrangement uses TRBV5-6 and TRBJ1-2; D remains unclear. CDR3 in DNA: TGTGCCAGCAGCTTGGCCCGGTATCGCAACTATGGCTACACCTTC. Translation gives CASSLARYRNYGYTF. Together with reference TRBV5-6 and TRBJ1-2, the CDR3 gives the full variable domain: DAGVTQSPTHLIKTRGQQVTLRCSPKSGHDTVSWYQQALGQGPQFIFQYYEEEERQRGNFPDRFSGHQFPNYSSELNVNALLLGDSALYLCASSLARYRNYGYTFGSGTRLTVV.